The 5 T cell receptor beta chains in this list originate from one sample, sequenced in a study of beta chain features in type 1 diabetes. Every bit of the isolated RNA underwent reverse transcription, so sequencing read expressed TCRB transcripts. Repertoires were generated with immunoSEQ multiplex PCR, while TCRdb's copy carries only in-frame clones and drops some. The table includes about 240,000 clones, about 15% detected once. These receptors have no identified antigens. Points from the study as a whole: Type 1 diabetes patients had TCRB CDR3s that were shorter (moderately but significantly so) in all four CD4+ subsets.

Material for sequencing was naive CD4+ T cells from blood. Every receptor here comes from a man aged 30 to 39 with type 1 diabetes.

This clone showed up just a few times. The rearrangement joins TRBV7-2 to TRBJ2-5, with 7 bases aligning to TRBD2. Trimming cost V 1 base and J 4 bases; bases outside gene matches: 6. CDR1 is SGHTA and CDR2 is FQGNSA in the germline V gene. The CDR3 covers 15 residues. The CDR3 sequence: CASSLERGRRETQYF. The DNA of the CDR3 is TGTGCCAGCAGCTTAGAGCGGGGTCGGCGAGAGACCCAGTACTTC.

V and J are TRBV27 and TRBJ1-4; D call uncertain. This CDR3 spans 15 amino acids. The V gene lost 2 bases and the J gene lost 0 bases, with 7 bases spanning the gap. The germline gives CDR1 MNHEY, CDR2 SMNVEV (reference sequence). The CDR3 nucleotides are TGTGCCAGCAGTTTAACGGTTGCAACTAATGAAAAACTGTTTTTT. This codes for CASSLTVATNEKLFF. Full variable domain (outside the CDR3, taken from reference TRBV27 and TRBJ1-4): EAQVTQNPRYLITVTGKKLTVTCSQNMNHEYMSWYRQDPGLGLRQIYYSMNVEVTDKGDVPEGYKVSRKEKRNFPLILESPSPNQTSLYFCASSLTVATNEKLFFGSGTQLSVL.

This chain links TRBV5-6 with TRBJ2-5; D may be TRBD2 (6 bases). The CDR3 contains 13 residues. Looked up from germline, CDR1 is SGHDT and CDR2 is YYEEEE. Trimming stripped 2 bases from V and 3 bases from J, with 8 bases between. For the CDR3, the DNA is TGTGCCAGCAGCTTAGGCGGGGAAGAGACCCAGTACTTC. As protein: CASSLGGEETQYF. Full variable domain (outside the CDR3, taken from reference TRBV5-6 and TRBJ2-5): DAGVTQSPTHLIKTRGQQVTLRCSPKSGHDTVSWYQQALGQGPQFIFQYYEEEERQRGNFPDRFSGHQFPNYSSELNVNALLLGDSALYLCASSLGGEETQYFGPGTRLLVL.

The V gene is TRBV27, the J gene TRBJ1-1, with TRBD1 matching over 7 bases. The CDR3 spans 14 residues. Germline assignment: CDR1 MNHEY and CDR2 SMNVEV (reference sequence). Germline trimming cut 5 bases from V and 1 base from J; bases unmatched to any gene: 4. Written as DNA, the CDR3 is TGTGCCAGCAGTGTGGGACAGACGAACACTGAAGCTTTCTTT. Encoded protein: CASSVGQTNTEAFF.

There are a few counts of this clone. The V and J genes are TRBV7-8 and TRBJ1-2, with D unresolved. The length of the CDR3 is 18 residues. The V end was cut by 0 bases, the J end by 2 bases, with 19 bases between. From germline, CDR1 is SGHVS and CDR2 FQNEAQ. The DNA of the CDR3 is TGTGCCAGCAGCTTAGCGACGGTGGCAGGAACTTTGAACTATGGCTACACCTTC. Encoded protein: CASSLATVAGTLNYGYTF. The whole variable domain, filled in from reference TRBV7-8 and TRBJ1-2, reads GAGVSQSPRYKVAKRGQDVALRCDPISGHVSLFWYQQALGQGPEFLTYFQNEAQLDKSGLPSDRFFAERPEGSVSTLKIQRTQQEDSAVYLCASSLATVAGTLNYGYTFGSGTRLTVV.